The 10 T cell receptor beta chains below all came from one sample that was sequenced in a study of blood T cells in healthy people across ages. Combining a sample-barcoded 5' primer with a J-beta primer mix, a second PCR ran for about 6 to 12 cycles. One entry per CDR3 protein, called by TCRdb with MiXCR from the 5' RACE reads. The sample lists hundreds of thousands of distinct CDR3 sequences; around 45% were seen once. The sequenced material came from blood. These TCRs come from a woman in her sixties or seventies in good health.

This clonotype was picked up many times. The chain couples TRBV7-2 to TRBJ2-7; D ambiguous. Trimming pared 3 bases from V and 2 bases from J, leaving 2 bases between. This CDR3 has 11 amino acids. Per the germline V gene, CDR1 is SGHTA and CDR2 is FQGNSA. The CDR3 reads CASSFTYEQYF. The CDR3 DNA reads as TGTGCCAGCAGCTTTACCTACGAGCAGTACTTC.

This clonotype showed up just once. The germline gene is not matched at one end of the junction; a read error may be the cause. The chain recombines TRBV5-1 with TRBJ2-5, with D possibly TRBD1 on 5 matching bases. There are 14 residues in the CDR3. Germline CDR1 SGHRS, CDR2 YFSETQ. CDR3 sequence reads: CASSLEGSGETLYF. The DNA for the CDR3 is TGCGCCAGCAGCTTGGAGGGGTCGGGCGAGACCCTGTACTTC.

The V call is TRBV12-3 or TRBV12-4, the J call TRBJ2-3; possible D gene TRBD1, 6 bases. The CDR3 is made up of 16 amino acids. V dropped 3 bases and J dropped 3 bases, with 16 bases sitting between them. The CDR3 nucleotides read TGTGCCAGCAGTTTTAATGGCAGGGGAAGGACAGATACGCAGTATTTT. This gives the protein CASSFNGRGRTDTQYF.

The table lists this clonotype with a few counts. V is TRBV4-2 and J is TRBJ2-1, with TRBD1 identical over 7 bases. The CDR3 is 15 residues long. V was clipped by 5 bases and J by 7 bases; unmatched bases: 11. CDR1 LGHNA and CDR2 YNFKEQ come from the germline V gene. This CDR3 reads CASSYNSDRRNEQFF. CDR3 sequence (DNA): TGTGCCAGCAGCTACAACTCGGACAGGAGGAATGAGCAGTTCTTC.

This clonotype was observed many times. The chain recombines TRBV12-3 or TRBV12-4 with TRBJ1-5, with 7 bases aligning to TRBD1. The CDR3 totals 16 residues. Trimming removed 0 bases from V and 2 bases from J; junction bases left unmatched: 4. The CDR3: CASSLAWQGGNQPQHF. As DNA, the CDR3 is TGTGCCAGCAGTTTAGCGTGGCAGGGGGGCAATCAGCCCCAGCATTTT.

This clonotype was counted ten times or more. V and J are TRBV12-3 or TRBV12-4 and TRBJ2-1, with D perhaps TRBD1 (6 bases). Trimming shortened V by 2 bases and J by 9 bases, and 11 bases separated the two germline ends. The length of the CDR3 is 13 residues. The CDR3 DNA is TGTGCCAGCAGTTTACCCACAGGGACTGAGCAGTTCTTC. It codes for CASSLPTGTEQFF.

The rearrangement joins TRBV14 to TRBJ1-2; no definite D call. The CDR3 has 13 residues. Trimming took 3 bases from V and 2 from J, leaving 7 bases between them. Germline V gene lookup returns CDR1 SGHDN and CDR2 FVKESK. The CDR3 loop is CASSQPMNYGYTF. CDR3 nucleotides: TGTGCCAGCAGCCAGCCAATGAACTATGGCTACACCTTC.

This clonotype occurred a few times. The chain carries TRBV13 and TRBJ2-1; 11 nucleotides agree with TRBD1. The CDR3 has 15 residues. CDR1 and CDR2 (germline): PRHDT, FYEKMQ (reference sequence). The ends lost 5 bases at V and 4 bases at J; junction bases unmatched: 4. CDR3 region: CASSPGTGGYNEQFF. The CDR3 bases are TGTGCCAGCAGCCCCGGGACAGGGGGTTACAATGAGCAGTTCTTC.

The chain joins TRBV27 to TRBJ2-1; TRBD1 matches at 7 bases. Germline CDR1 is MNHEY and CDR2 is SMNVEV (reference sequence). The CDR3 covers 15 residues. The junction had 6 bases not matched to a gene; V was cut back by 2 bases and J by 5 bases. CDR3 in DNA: TGTGCCAGCAGTTTAGGGGCAGGGGGTAACAATGAGCAGTTCTTC. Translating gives CASSLGAGGNNEQFF.

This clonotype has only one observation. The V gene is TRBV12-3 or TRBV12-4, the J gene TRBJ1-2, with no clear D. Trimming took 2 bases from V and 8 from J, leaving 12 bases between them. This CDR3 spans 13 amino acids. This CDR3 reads CASSLRGERGYTF. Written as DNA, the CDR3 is TGTGCCAGCAGTTTACGTGGGGAGAGGGGCTACACCTTC.